This TCR beta chain was recorded in a study of cytomegalovirus exposure and HLA in healthy donors. Study information: The early release's HLA-typed donors yielded 65 million to 85 million unique TCRs.

The germline V gene has CDR1 LNHDA and CDR2 SQIVND (reference sequence). The CDR3 has 17 residues. With 7 bases clipped from V and 5 bases from J, the junction kept 14 bases outside the gene matches. General study findings and limits: The study reported that TCR beta sequences accurately predicted HLA-A and HLA-B alleles in most subjects.

Concerning this clone: Its antigen is as yet unknown.

13 Jbeta primers and 60 Vbeta primers were used for the PCR. The protocol was immunoSEQ multiplex PCR, while the TCRdb copy is restricted to in-frame clones and leaves out a portion. Among under 150,000 clones listed, approximately 75% were seen once. V is TRBV19 and J is TRBJ1-4; 9 bases map to TRBD1. Sequencing was carried out using PBMCs. The source is a woman in her forties in good health and CMV-seropositive. The CDR3, as DNA: TGTGCCAGTACCACTAAGAGAACAGGGGGCTGGAATGAAAAACTGTTTTTT. This encodes CASTTKRTGGWNEKLFF.